These T cell receptor beta chains were read from a single sample in a study of blood T cell repertoires in COVID-19. Sequencing used immunoSEQ multiplex PCR; TCRdb keeps in-frame clones, though not all of them. The sample has 250,000 to 300,000 clones; about nine tenths are singletons. The sample was peripheral blood. Receptor source: a woman in her forties or fifties who had recovered from COVID-19. Each CDR3 is given with its conserved first and last residue. Fields, in order: J gene, clone size, V gene, D gene, CDR3 DNA, CDR3 protein. A D gene is named only where the DNA matches it firmly. For some rows the clone size is stated as once, few or many, or as a class when expanded; others skip it.

>TRBJ2-5|-|TRBV30|-
TGTGCCTGGAGTGGCAGTACCATGGAGACCCAGTACTTC
CAWSGSTMETQYF
>TRBJ2-7|-|TRBV5-1|-
TGCGCCAGCAGCGACGACTCTTTCTACGAGCAGTACTTC
CASSDDSFYEQYF
>TRBJ1-1|few|TRBV9|-
TGTGCCAGCAGCGTAGCCACCTTAGGGGGAGGGAGCACTGAAGCTTTCTTT
CASSVATLGGGSTEAFF
>TRBJ2-7|-|TRBV7-2|-
TGTGCCAGCAGCTACAATGGGCGGGGTGGTTCCTACGAGCAGTACTTC
CASSYNGRGGSYEQYF
>TRBJ1-3|-|TRBV7-2|TRBD1
TGTGCCAGCAGCTTAGTGACAGGGCACTCTGGAAACACCATATATTTT
CASSLVTGHSGNTIYF
>TRBJ1-5|-|TRBV15|-
TGTGCCACCAGCAGTGGCTGTATGGGGTGCTTGGAGGAGCCCCAGCATTTT
CATSSGCMGCLEEPQHF
>TRBJ1-6|-|TRBV5-1|-
TGCGCCAGCAGCTTATCGGGGGCCTATAATTCACCCCTCCACTTT
CASSLSGAYNSPLHF
>TRBJ1-2|-|TRBV11-2|TRBD1
TGTGCCAGCAGCTCCCACAGGGGGAGGAATTATGGCTACACCTTC
CASSSHRGRNYGYTF
>TRBJ1-1|-|TRBV19|TRBD1
TGTGCCAGTAGTATGGGACAGGGGCGCTACCCGAACACTGAAGCTTTCTTT
CASSMGQGRYPNTEAFF
>TRBJ1-2|-|TRBV9|TRBD1
TGTGCCAGCAGCGTAGGACAGGGAGCCTATGGCTACACCTTC
CASSVGQGAYGYTF
>TRBJ1-6|-|TRBV7-2|-
TGTGCCAGCAGCCCCTCGGGCAGGGAAAATTCACCCCTCCACTTT
CASSPSGRENSPLHF
>TRBJ2-1|-|TRBV5-6|TRBD2
TGTGCCAGCAGCCCCGGACTAGCGGCATACAATGAGCAGTTCTTC
CASSPGLAAYNEQFF
>TRBJ1-2|-|TRBV27|-
TGTGCCAGCAGTCAGCGGGACCCAGCTAACTATGGCTACACCTTC
CASSQRDPANYGYTF
>TRBJ2-1|-|TRBV7-2|-
TGTGCCAGCAGCCCAAGGGGGGGTGAGCAGTTCTTC
CASSPRGGEQFF
>TRBJ2-5|-|TRBV19|-
TGTGCCAGCTCTCCCGGCCACAGGGAGACCCAGTACTTC
CASSPGHRETQYF
>TRBJ2-2|-|TRBV27|-
TGTGCCAGCAGCTCCCTCGGGGGGCTATTGACCGGGGAGCTGTTTTTT
CASSSLGGLLTGELFF
>TRBJ2-3|once|TRBV13|-
TGTGCCAGCAGCTTATCGGGGTGGCAGAGTACCACAGATACGCAGTATTTT
CASSLSGWQSTTDTQYF
>TRBJ1-2|-|TRBV27|TRBD1
TGTGCCAGCAGAACCCGGGACAGGGATGGCTACACCTTC
CASRTRDRDGYTF
>TRBJ2-7|-|TRBV6-5|-
TGTGCCAGCAGTCACCGGGACGGAGGGCCCTACGAGCAGTACTTC
CASSHRDGGPYEQYF
>TRBJ2-1|-|TRBV2|-
TGTGCCAGCAGTGACCCCTCCGCCGGGAACAATGAGCAGTTCTTC
CASSDPSAGNNEQFF
>TRBJ1-1|few|TRBV11-2|-
TGTGCCAGCAGCTTAGATCTGGGCAGCGAAGCTTTCTTT
CASSLDLGSEAFF
>TRBJ2-7|-|TRBV5-8|-
TGTGCCAGCAGCTTGGCCGGGGGATACTCCTACGAGCAGTACTTC
CASSLAGGYSYEQYF
>TRBJ1-5|-|TRBV19|-
TGTGCCAGTAGTGCCGGGGGGTGGAATCAGCCCCAGCATTTT
CASSAGGWNQPQHF
>TRBJ2-5|-|TRBV6-6|TRBD2
TGTGCCAGCAGTCGCCCCTCCCGACTAGCGGGGATCCAAGAGACCCAGTACTTC
CASSRPSRLAGIQETQYF
>TRBJ2-5|-|TRBV6-5|TRBD2
TGTGCCAGCAATCCGGGAGGGTGGGAGACCCAGTACTTC
CASNPGGWETQYF
>TRBJ1-2|-|TRBV29-1|-
TGCAGCGTTGTCCGGCAGGTCCATGGCTACACCTTC
CSVVRQVHGYTF
>TRBJ1-2|-|TRBV5-1|-
TGCGCCAGCAGCCTCACGCCTAACAGTGTCTATGGCTACACCTTC
CASSLTPNSVYGYTF
>TRBJ1-3|-|TRBV5-4|TRBD1
TGTGCCAGCAGTAAAGGTCAGGACAGGGGATCCTCTGGAAACACCATATATTTT
CASSKGQDRGSSGNTIYF
>TRBJ2-7|-|TRBV18|TRBD1
TGTGCCAGCTCACCATCGAATCCAGGGGGTGGCTACGAGCAGTACTTC
CASSPSNPGGGYEQYF
>TRBJ2-2|few|TRBV3-1/TRBV3-2|TRBD1
TGTGCCAGCAGCAAGGGGACAGGGCGAACCGGGGAGCTGTTTTTT
CASSKGTGRTGELFF
>TRBJ1-5|-|TRBV4-1|-
TGCGCCAGCAGCCAAGACGGGTTACGGCAGCCCCAGCATTTT
CASSQDGLRQPQHF
>TRBJ1-2|-|TRBV9|-
TGTGCCAGCAGCGTAAACAGGCGTGACTATGGCTACACCTTC
CASSVNRRDYGYTF
>TRBJ2-5|-|TRBV7-9|-
TGTGCCAGCAGCTTAGCGCGTGGTTCCCAGTACTTC
CASSLARGSQYF
>TRBJ1-1|-|TRBV19|TRBD1
TGTGCCAGCGGATTACAGGGGCTACTGGGCACTGAAGCTTTCTTT
CASGLQGLLGTEAFF
>TRBJ1-1|-|TRBV18|TRBD1
TGTGCCAGCGTTCCGGGACAGGTATACACTGAAGCTTTCTTT
CASVPGQVYTEAFF
>TRBJ1-2|-|TRBV28|-
TGTGCCAGCAGTTCGGTCTCTCCCGAGGGCTATGGCTACACCTTC
CASSSVSPEGYGYTF
>TRBJ2-2|-|TRBV6-6|TRBD1
TGTGCCAGCTCGACGAGACAGGGAATGTCCACCGGGGAGCTGTTTTTT
CASSTRQGMSTGELFF
>TRBJ2-1|-|TRBV2|TRBD2
TGTGCCAGCAGTTGGACTAGCGGGAGCAATGAGCAGTTCTTC
CASSWTSGSNEQFF